Presented here are 22 T cell receptor beta chains from one specimen sequenced in a study of neurological immune-mediated disorders. TCRdb processed the 5' RACE reads anew with MiXCR; each CDR3 protein has one entry. This repertoire shows about 55,000 distinct CDR3 sequences, approximately 3.9% found once; its top ten account for roughly 1.5%. Material: PBMCs. The receptors come from a man aged 25-45 years with multiple sclerosis.

This clonotype has ten or more counts. This chain connects TRBV12-3 or TRBV12-4 to TRBJ2-1; D tentatively fits TRBD1 or TRBD2 (6 bases each). V was shortened by 9 bases and J by 5 bases, with 20 bases between the two germline ends. CDR3 length: 15 amino acids. CDR3 sequence reads: CASGGRGGKDNEQFF. CDR3 DNA: TGTGCCAGTGGGGGCCGAGGGGGGAAGGACAATGAGCAGTTCTTC.

This clonotype occurred many times. The chain couples TRBV29-1 to TRBJ1-1, with D perhaps matching TRBD1 (6 bases). CDR1 is SQVTM and CDR2 is ANQGSEA in the germline V gene. This CDR3 comprises 12 residues. The V gene lost 6 bases and the J gene lost 7 bases, with 15 bases spanning the gap. CDR3 nucleotides: TGCAGCGTACGCACAGGGATGGGTGAAGCTTTCTTT. Protein sequence: CSVRTGMGEAFF.

This clonotype was counted many times. The rearrangement joins TRBV6-6 to TRBJ2-5; D not certain. This CDR3 is built from 10 residues. V was shortened by 6 bases and J by 4 bases, with 3 bases between the two germline ends. Germline assignment: CDR1 MNHNY and CDR2 SVGAGI (reference sequence). The CDR3 reads CASSRETQYF. The DNA for the CDR3 is TGTGCCAGCAGCCGAGAGACCCAGTACTTC.

The table lists this clonotype with many counts. The chain links TRBV7-9 to TRBJ2-1; D unresolved. The CDR3 sequence is 14 residues long. V was trimmed by 2 bases and J by 9 bases, leaving 14 bases between them. Germline CDR1 reads SEHNR; CDR2 reads FQNEAQ (reference sequence). In DNA, the CDR3 is TGTGCCAGCAGCTTAACCGCCGGGTACGGTGAGCAGTTCTTC. Translated: CASSLTAGYGEQFF.

This clonotype appeared a few times. Just one base apart from a much larger clone, this may be a read error. This chain links TRBV7-2 with TRBJ2-4; 7 nucleotides agree with TRBD1. The CDR3 totals 14 residues. From germline, CDR1 is SGHTA and CDR2 FQGNSA. Losses at the gene ends were 8 bases for V and 7 bases for J; bases not matched to a gene: 11. The CDR3 coding sequence is TGTGCCAGCGGCCCCCAGACAGGGTTGAACATTCAGTACTTC. Residues: CASGPQTGLNIQYF.

This clonotype was observed at least ten times. The CDR3 loop is CASSLSGRAGNPGQYF. CDR3 nucleotide sequence: TGTGCCAGCAGCCTTAGCGGGAGGGCCGGTAACCCAGGGCAGTACTTC. The V gene is TRBV7-2, the J gene TRBJ2-7, with 11 bases identical to TRBD2. Germline V gene lookup returns CDR1 SGHTA and CDR2 FQGNSA. With V trimmed by 5 bases and J by 9 bases, 15 bases remained unmatched. The CDR3 has 16 residues.

This clonotype was observed at least ten times. The chain carries TRBV2 and TRBJ2-1; D may be TRBD1 (6 bases). V lost 5 bases to trimming and J lost 7 bases, with 9 bases between them. The CDR3 has 12 residues. Germline values: CDR1 SNHLY, CDR2 FYNNEI. The CDR3 coding sequence is TGTGCCAGCAGTTTGGGGGCAAATGAGCAGTTCTTC. Amino acid sequence: CASSLGANEQFF.

This clonotype has at least ten counts. The chain joins TRBV10-1 to TRBJ2-2, with D perhaps assigned TRBD1 or TRBD2 (5 bases each). Between the trimmed V and J ends, which lost 5 bases and 2 bases, there was a span of 12 bases. Germline assignment: CDR1 WNHNN and CDR2 SYGVQD (reference sequence). The CDR3 sequence is 15 residues long. This CDR3 reads CASSPGRPNTGELFF. CDR3 nucleotide sequence: TGCGCCAGCAGTCCGGGACGGCCTAACACCGGGGAGCTGTTTTTT.

The table lists this clonotype with many counts. The chain links TRBV3-1 to TRBJ2-7; D unclear. Germline values: CDR1 LGHDT, CDR2 YNNKEL (reference sequence). The CDR3 contains 12 residues. With 0 bases removed from V and 6 bases from J, the gap between germline ends came to 6 bases. As DNA, the CDR3 is TGTGCCAGCAGCCAAGACATGGCCGAGCAGTACTTC. Translated: CASSQDMAEQYF.

This clonotype was picked up many times. This chain connects TRBV9 to TRBJ2-3; TRBD2 aligns across 7 bases. CDR3 length equals 14 residues. V gave up 0 bases and J gave up 2 bases; unmatched junction bases: 0. Germline values: CDR1 SGDLS, CDR2 YYNGEE. This chain's CDR3 is CASSVGLATDTQYF. In DNA form, the CDR3 reads TGTGCCAGCAGCGTAGGACTAGCCACAGATACGCAGTATTTT.

This clonotype was detected many times. The chain couples TRBV6-6 to TRBJ1-6; D call uncertain. V was cut by 7 bases and J by 0 bases, with 10 bases left in between. CDR3 size: 15 residues. CDR1 is MNHNY, CDR2 SVGAGI, per germline (reference sequence). The CDR3 region is CASIEEGSYNSPLHF. For the CDR3, the DNA is TGTGCCAGCATCGAAGAGGGCTCCTATAATTCACCCCTCCACTTT.

In this sample, this clonotype turned up many times. The chain has TRBV15 and TRBJ2-1, with 7 bases identical to TRBD1. Germline CDR1 LNHNV, CDR2 YYDKDF (reference sequence). CDR3 length: 14 residues. V lost 2 bases to trimming and J lost 5 bases; unmatched junction nucleotides: 3. This CDR3 is CATSRPTGDNEQFF. The CDR3 DNA reads TGTGCCACCAGCAGACCTACAGGGGACAATGAGCAGTTCTTC.

Ten or more counts support this clonotype. V gene TRBV20-1 combines with J gene TRBJ1-5; TRBD1 aligns across 7 bases. J gave up 6 bases and V 1 base, and 12 bases lay outside the gene matches. Germline CDR1 reads DFQATT; CDR2 reads SNEGSKA (reference sequence). CDR3 size: 16 residues. The CDR3 protein is CSARVARGVDGQPQHF. Here the CDR3 DNA reads TGCAGTGCTAGAGTTGCCAGGGGGGTGGATGGTCAGCCCCAGCATTTT.

This clonotype was recorded many times. This chain joins TRBV6-5 and TRBJ2-4; TRBD2 might be the D (6 bases). The V and J ends lost 6 bases and 0 bases respectively, with 12 bases between them. Germline loops: CDR1 MNHEY, CDR2 SVGAGI. This CDR3 contains 15 residues. The CDR3 bases are TGTGCCAGCAGATCCCGGGAGTTAGCCAAAAACATTCAGTACTTC. Its protein product is CASRSRELAKNIQYF.

Regarding this clonotype: A much larger clone differs by one base, so this may be a read error. Because the CDR3 is missing its conserved closing phenylalanine or tryptophan, this is likely a read error. The chain joins TRBV5-1 to TRBJ1-1; no definite D call. The CDR3 loop spans 16 amino acids. V lost 0 bases, J lost 0 bases, and 12 bases lay in between. Germline CDR1 SGHRS, CDR2 YFSETQ. CDR3 sequence (DNA): TGCGCCAGCAGCTTGGAAGGTGCGGGATTGAACACTGAAGCTTTCATT. It specifies CASSLEGAGLNTEAFI.

There are many counts of this clonotype. This chain links TRBV27 with TRBJ1-1, with TRBD1 matching 7 bases. Germline lookup yields CDR1 MNHEY and CDR2 SMNVEV (reference sequence). This CDR3 spans 16 amino acids. The V segment lost 1 base and the J segment 1 base; nucleotides outside the gene matches: 6. CDR3 amino acids: CASSLFRGQENTEAFF. The CDR3 nucleotides are TGTGCCAGCAGTTTATTCCGCGGACAGGAGAACACTGAAGCTTTCTTT.

This clonotype showed up many times. The gene calls are TRBV3-1 and TRBJ2-3; D perhaps matches TRBD2 (5 bases). V was shortened by 6 bases and J by 6 bases, with 19 bases between the two germline ends. This CDR3 has 15 residues. Per the germline V gene, CDR1 is LGHDT and CDR2 is YNNKEL (reference sequence). The CDR3 coding sequence is TGTGCCAGCAGTCCTCCGGCGGGTTTTGGGGATACGCAGTATTTT. This encodes CASSPPAGFGDTQYF.

This sequence joins TRBV20-1 and TRBJ1-4, with TRBD1 matching over 10 bases. In germline, CDR1 is DFQATT, CDR2 SNEGSKA (reference sequence). V lost 3 bases and J lost 7; bases outside the gene matches: 5. CDR3 length: 14 residues. CDR3 bases: TGCAGTGCTAGGTTGACAGGGGGCAGTGAAAAACTGTTTTTT. Translation gives CSARLTGGSEKLFF.

This clonotype was counted ten times or more. The CDR3 sequence is CASSGGGLAGYQETQYF. The CDR3 region has the DNA TGTGCCAGCAGTGGAGGCGGACTAGCGGGGTACCAAGAGACCCAGTACTTC. V and J are TRBV2 and TRBJ2-5; 12 positions match TRBD2. After removal of 4 bases from V and 0 bases from J, the junction contained 6 bases not matched to a gene. Germline CDR1 SNHLY, CDR2 FYNNEI. This CDR3 contains 17 residues.

This clonotype appeared many times. This chain connects TRBV3-1 to TRBJ2-7; perhaps TRBD1 as D (6 bases). Germline loops: CDR1 LGHDT, CDR2 YNNKEL (reference sequence). Trimming shortened V by 4 bases and J by 3 bases, and 13 bases separated the two germline ends. The CDR3 totals 14 residues. The CDR3 DNA sequence: TGTGCCAGCAGCCGGAGTGACAGGATCTACGAGCAGTACTTC. Amino acids: CASSRSDRIYEQYF.

This clonotype has a count of ten or more. The chain employs TRBV20-1 and TRBJ2-7, with TRBD2 matching over 11 bases. The CDR3 sequence is 14 residues long. Germline values: CDR1 DFQATT, CDR2 SNEGSKA (reference sequence). J lost 5 bases, V lost 3 bases, and 6 bases had no gene match. The CDR3 is CSARGTSGRDEQYF. In DNA, the CDR3 is TGCAGTGCTAGGGGCACTAGCGGGAGAGACGAGCAGTACTTC.

This clonotype was detected many times. The CDR3 coding sequence is TGCGCCAGCAGCCCCGGGACAGGAGGTTTCGAGACCCAGTACTTC. As protein: CASSPGTGGFETQYF. This chain connects TRBV5-1 to TRBJ2-5; TRBD1 matches at 8 bases. CDR3 size: 15 residues. CDR1 and CDR2 from the germline V gene are SGHRS and YFSETQ. The V segment lost 4 bases and the J segment 5 bases; nucleotides outside the gene matches: 10.